This T cell receptor beta chain was identified in a study of blood T cells in healthy people across ages. This clonotype was picked up a small number of times. A J-beta primer mix and a sample-barcoded 5' primer were used in a second PCR of roughly 6 to 11 cycles. TCRdb processed the 5' RACE reads anew with MiXCR; each CDR3 protein has one entry. The data hold some 1 million distinct CDR3 sequences, with under 55% observed a single time. V lost 3 bases and J lost 3; bases outside the gene matches: 2. CDR3 length: 13 amino acids. Germline CDR1 and CDR2: DFQATT and SNEGSKA (reference sequence). This TCR derives from a woman aged 60-70 years in good health. The chain carries TRBV20-1 and TRBJ2-7; 10 bases line up with TRBD2. Specimen: blood. CDR3 loop: CSARTSGFYEQYF. CDR3 coding DNA: TGCAGTGCTAGGACTAGCGGGTTCTACGAGCAGTACTTC.